This T cell receptor (beta chain) was sequenced for a study of CD8+CD57+ T cells in acquired aplastic anemia. Background on the study: DNA from sorted CD4+ and CD8+ cells averaged 3.2 ug. CD4+ reads averaged about 10.8 million in healthy donors.

Genomic DNA was employed as the template in profiling TCR beta VDJ and CDR3. TCRdb redid the calling of the reads with MiXCR, one entry per CDR3 protein. Of about 220,000 distinct CDR3 sequences listed, 34% are singletons. This clonotype was observed a handful of times. V dropped 1 base and J dropped 0 bases, with 7 bases sitting between them. The CDR3 length is 14 residues. Germline CDR1 reads SGHTS; CDR2 reads YDEGEE. The receptor was derived from a human donor in good health, serving as a control. The chain recombines TRBV5-8 with TRBJ1-2; no firm D call. Sequenced input: sorted CD4+, CD8+, or CD8+CD57+ T cells (not recorded which) from PBMCs. The CDR3 reads CASSLTPSNYGYTF. The CDR3 DNA is TGTGCCAGCAGCTTGACTCCTTCTAACTATGGCTACACCTTC.